One sample yielded the 31 T cell receptor beta chains listed below, sequenced in a study of blood T cell repertoires in COVID-19. Some clones are missing from TCRdb's copy, which holds only in-frame ones; the method was immunoSEQ multiplex PCR. The data show 150,000 to 200,000 clones, around 93% seen once. Sequenced sample: peripheral blood. These receptors all stem from a woman between 50 and 59 years old with acute or convalescent COVID-19.

The genes are TRBV7-9 and TRBJ2-2; D unresolved. The germline V gene has CDR1 SEHNR and CDR2 FQNEAQ (reference sequence). This CDR3 region has 13 residues. V lost 5 bases and J 2 bases, leaving 6 bases between the germline ends. As DNA, the CDR3 is TGTGCCAGCAGCCAGATAAACACCGGGGAGCTGTTTTTT. This gives the protein CASSQINTGELFF.

The CDR3 loop reads CATSRGTSGRVGELFF. In nucleotides, the CDR3 is TGTGCCACCAGCAGAGGGACTAGCGGGAGGGTCGGGGAGCTGTTTTTT. V and J are TRBV15 and TRBJ2-2, with 15 positions matching TRBD2. The V and J ends lost 1 base and 7 bases, in that order; junction bases with no gene match: 1. From germline, CDR1 is LNHNV and CDR2 YYDKDF (reference sequence). CDR3 length: 16 residues.

The chain employs TRBV2 and TRBJ2-5; TRBD2 is a possible D gene (6 bases). The V gene lost 5 bases and the J gene lost 4 bases, with 14 bases spanning the gap. CDR3 length equals 14 residues. CDR1 is SNHLY, CDR2 FYNNEI, per germline. The CDR3 sequence is CASSSLKGGETQYF. CDR3 DNA: TGTGCCAGCAGTTCCCTAAAGGGAGGAGAGACCCAGTACTTC.

This chain uses TRBV7-8 with TRBJ2-3, with TRBD2 identical over 10 bases. The germline V gene encodes CDR1 SGHVS and CDR2 FQNEAQ. Trimming removed 5 bases from V and 1 base from J; junction bases left unmatched: 12. The CDR3 contains 18 residues. The DNA of the CDR3 is TGTGCCAGCAGCCTAACTAGCGGGGATCTGTGGGGCACAGATACGCAGTATTTT. It translates to CASSLTSGDLWGTDTQYF.

The J gene is TRBJ1-1, the V gene TRBV7-9; tentatively, D is TRBD1 (6 bases). V gave up 5 bases and J gave up 2 bases, with 12 bases separating them. There are 14 residues in the CDR3. Germline assignment: CDR1 SEHNR and CDR2 FQNEAQ (reference sequence). The CDR3 DNA sequence: TGTGCCAGCAGCCGCTTACAGGGAAACACTGAAGCTTTCTTT. Translated: CASSRLQGNTEAFF.

This rearrangement joins TRBV15 to TRBJ2-7; 8 bases fit TRBD2. Germline CDR1 reads LNHNV; CDR2 reads YYDKDF (reference sequence). V lost 4 bases, J lost 7 bases, and 9 bases stayed unmatched. The CDR3 is 14 residues long. In nucleotides, the CDR3 is TGTGCCACCAGCATAGCGCGGGGGGCCGGAGAGCAGTACTTC. Its protein product is CATSIARGAGEQYF.

The V gene is TRBV10-3, the J gene TRBJ1-5, with TRBD1 as a possible D gene (6 bases). Germline V CDR1 and CDR2: ENHRY, SYGVKD. CDR3 length: 14 amino acids. The germline V and J ends were trimmed by 3 bases and 7 bases, with 13 bases remaining between them. The DNA for the CDR3 is TGTGCCATCAGTGAAACAGGGCTAGGGCAGCCCCAGCATTTT. This translates into CAISETGLGQPQHF.

The chain is built from TRBV3-1 (or the pseudogene TRBV3-2) and TRBJ2-5; possible D gene TRBD2, 5 bases. This CDR3 region has 15 residues. CDR1 LGHDT and CDR2 YNNKEL come from the germline V gene (reference sequence). Trimming took off 4 bases at V and 5 bases at J, with 17 bases between the two ends. CDR3 amino acids: CASSLGSGLRETQYF. The CDR3 nucleotides read TGTGCCAGCAGCCTAGGGAGCGGCCTTCGGGAGACCCAGTACTTC.

This chain links TRBV4-1 with TRBJ1-5; TRBD1 agrees at 7 bases. Germline loops: CDR1 MGHRA, CDR2 YSYEKL. This CDR3 spans 15 amino acids. With 0 bases clipped from V and 6 bases from J, the junction kept 5 bases outside the gene matches. The CDR3 sequence is CASSQDQGVTQPQHF. CDR3 sequence (DNA): TGCGCCAGCAGCCAAGATCAGGGGGTAACTCAGCCCCAGCATTTT.

Written as DNA, the CDR3 is TGTGCCAGCAGCGCTGGGGACATGCATGGCTACACCTTC. Amino acids: CASSAGDMHGYTF. The J gene is TRBJ1-2, the V gene TRBV9, with D possibly being TRBD1 (6 bases). Per germline, CDR1 SGDLS and CDR2 YYNGEE. V was trimmed by 3 bases and J by 6 bases, leaving 12 bases between them. The CDR3 is 13 amino acids.

This sequence joins TRBV10-2 and TRBJ2-3, with TRBD2 identical over 8 bases. Germline values: CDR1 WSHSY, CDR2 SAAADI. This CDR3 contains 14 residues. The J segment lost 6 bases and the V segment lost 7 bases, leaving 9 bases of the junction unmatched. The CDR3, as DNA: TGCGCCAGCACCGACGGCGGGGGGTCCGATACGCAGTATTTT. It translates to CASTDGGGSDTQYF.

V and J are TRBV11-2 and TRBJ1-1, with D possibly matching TRBD1 (6 bases). The CDR3 loop spans 16 amino acids. The V gene lost 5 bases and the J gene lost 0 bases, with 16 bases spanning the gap. Germline-derived CDR1 and CDR2 are SGHAT and FQNNGV. The CDR3 here is CASSRRGGMMNTEAFF. In nucleotides, the CDR3 is TGTGCCAGCAGCCGAAGGGGGGGGATGATGAACACTGAAGCTTTCTTT.

In its sample, this clone was seen once. CDR3 in amino acids: CATSSSDRGHYYSNQPQHF. CDR3 bases: TGTGCCACCAGCAGCAGTGACAGGGGGCATTATTATAGCAATCAGCCCCAGCATTTT. The chain is built from TRBV15 and TRBJ1-5, with 10 bases aligning to TRBD1. Germline V lookup: CDR1 LNHNV, CDR2 YYDKDF (reference sequence). With 3 bases clipped from V and 0 bases from J, the junction kept 11 bases outside the gene matches. The CDR3 has 19 amino acids.

This chain joins TRBV7-6 and TRBJ2-3; 11 bases agree with TRBD2. Trimming cost V 5 bases and J 1 base; bases outside gene matches: 17. CDR1 SGHVS and CDR2 FNYEAQ come from the germline V gene. The CDR3 extends over 20 amino acids. In nucleotides, the CDR3 is TGTGCCAGCAGCCGCCTGAGGGGGGCTAGCGGGAGGTTAGGCACAGATACGCAGTATTTT. It encodes CASSRLRGASGRLGTDTQYF.

The chain joins TRBV30 to TRBJ2-7, with D perhaps matching TRBD1 (5 bases). The CDR3 covers 11 residues. Germline CDR1 and CDR2: GTSNPN and SVGIG (reference sequence). V was clipped by 8 bases and J by 1 base, with 9 bases between them. CDR3 in DNA: TGTGCCGGCAGGGTGTCCTACGAGCAGTACTTC. This translates into CAGRVSYEQYF.

The chain recombines TRBV24-1 with TRBJ1-2; 9 bases agree with TRBD1. V shed 4 bases and J 1 base; nucleotides not matched to a gene: 6. The germline V gene has CDR1 KGHDR and CDR2 SFDVKD. CDR3 size: 16 residues. The CDR3 is CATSDPRTGDNYGYTF. Written as DNA, the CDR3 is TGTGCCACCAGTGACCCTCGGACAGGGGATAACTATGGCTACACCTTC.

This clone was recorded once. The chain uses TRBV4-2 and TRBJ2-1, with a weak D call TRBD1 (6 bases). Germline CDR1 reads LGHNA; CDR2 reads YNFKEQ. CDR3 size: 13 residues. V lost 5 bases to trimming and J lost 8 bases, with 13 bases between them. In DNA, the CDR3 is TGTGCCAGCAGCGCACAGGGTTCCGATGAGCAGTTCTTC. Translation gives CASSAQGSDEQFF.

This clone has only one observation. V is TRBV19 and J is TRBJ1-1, with 7 nucleotides matching TRBD1. Losses at the gene ends were 3 bases for V and 10 bases for J; bases not matched to a gene: 8. Germline V gene sequence: CDR1 LNHDA, CDR2 SQIVND (reference sequence). The CDR3 runs to 13 residues. In nucleotides, the CDR3 is TGTGCCAGTAGTATCGCGAGGGGGCGCGGAGCTTTCTTT. This sequence encodes CASSIARGRGAFF.

The chain employs TRBV6-5 and TRBJ2-5; 9 positions match TRBD2. J was trimmed by 2 bases and V by 7 bases; bases with no gene match: 8. Germline CDR1 and CDR2: MNHEY and SVGAGI. CDR3 length equals 15 residues. Here the CDR3 reads CASTKAGGLQETQYF. Here the CDR3 DNA reads TGTGCCAGCACGAAGGCGGGAGGGCTACAAGAGACCCAGTACTTC.

This clone was seen only once. V usage is TRBV9 and J usage is TRBJ2-1, with D unresolved. The CDR3 totals 19 residues. The V end was cut by 0 bases, the J end by 0 bases, with 19 bases between. Germline V lookup: CDR1 SGDLS, CDR2 YYNGEE. CDR3 sequence (DNA): TGTGCCAGCAGCGTAGCTGGATCTAGTCCCGTTAGCTCCTACAATGAGCAGTTCTTC. This sequence encodes CASSVAGSSPVSSYNEQFF.

DNA for the CDR3: TGCGCCAGCAGCCAAGATCTAGGTAACCTTTATGGCTACACCTTC. As protein: CASSQDLGNLYGYTF. This rearrangement joins TRBV4-3 to TRBJ1-2; D remains ambiguous. V was trimmed by 0 bases and J by 5 bases, leaving 13 bases between them. This CDR3 is 15 amino acids long. Per the germline V gene, CDR1 is LGHNA and CDR2 is YSLEER.

The rearrangement links TRBV18 to TRBJ1-1, with a weak D call TRBD1 (6 bases). The CDR3 consists of 15 residues. CDR1 KGHSH and CDR2 LQKENI come from the germline V gene. V was clipped by 3 bases and J by 6 bases, with 17 bases between them. This CDR3 reads CASSPTSNGQSEAFF. CDR3 bases: TGTGCCAGCTCACCGACCTCAAATGGACAGTCTGAAGCTTTCTTT. The full variable domain, completed using reference TRBV18 and TRBJ1-1, is NAGVMQNPRHLVRRRGQEARLRCSPMKGHSHVYWYRQLPEEGLKFMVYLQKENIIDESGMPKERFSAEFPKEGPSILRIQQVVRGDSAAYFCASSPTSNGQSEAFFGQGTRLTVV.

This chain connects TRBV6-5 to TRBJ2-1; TRBD2 matches 10 bases. Germline CDR1 reads MNHEY; CDR2 reads SVGAGI. The CDR3 is 16 amino acids. J was trimmed by 7 bases and V by 0 bases; bases with no gene match: 6. The CDR3 protein is CASSYSLAGAGNEQFF. The CDR3 nucleotides read TGTGCCAGCAGTTACTCTCTAGCGGGAGCGGGGAATGAGCAGTTCTTC.

The rearrangement uses TRBV11-2 and TRBJ1-2; perhaps TRBD1 as D (6 bases). This CDR3 region has 15 residues. V was shortened by 4 bases and J by 2 bases, with 14 bases between the two germline ends. Germline V gene data show CDR1 as SGHAT and CDR2 as FQNNGV. The CDR3 is CASSSEGGWNYGYTF. In DNA form, the CDR3 reads TGTGCCAGCAGCTCAGAAGGGGGATGGAACTATGGCTACACCTTC.

The V call is TRBV6-5, the J call TRBJ2-7; the D gene is possibly TRBD1 (5 bases). CDR1 and CDR2 from the germline V gene are MNHEY and SVGAGI. Trimming removed 7 bases from V and 4 bases from J, with 11 bases in between. The CDR3 covers 12 residues. Written as DNA, the CDR3 is TGTGCCAGCACCATAGGGGTATACGAGCAGTACTTC. Its protein product is CASTIGVYEQYF.

The chain carries TRBV5-6 and TRBJ1-1; D is ambiguous. CDR1 and CDR2 from the germline V gene are SGHDT and YYEEEE. There are 14 residues in the CDR3. V shed 0 bases and J shed 1 base, with 7 bases lying between them. This chain's CDR3 is CASSLGLTNTEAFF. The CDR3 bases are TGTGCCAGCAGCTTGGGGCTCACGAACACTGAAGCTTTCTTT.

The chain employs TRBV19 and TRBJ1-1; 7 nucleotides line up with TRBD1. This CDR3 comprises 17 residues. CDR1 LNHDA and CDR2 SQIVND come from the germline V gene (reference sequence). With 4 bases clipped from V and 2 bases from J, the junction kept 13 bases outside the gene matches. CDR3: CASSKRPGQKINTEAFF. CDR3 nucleotides: TGTGCCAGTAGTAAACGACCGGGACAGAAGATAAACACTGAAGCTTTCTTT.

V is TRBV4-1 and J is TRBJ1-1; D gene unclear. The CDR3 totals 13 residues. Germline CDR1 is MGHRA and CDR2 is YSYEKL. The V and J ends lost 0 bases and 4 bases respectively, with 6 bases between them. CDR3 in amino acids: CASSQDPGTEAFF. The CDR3 coding sequence is TGCGCCAGCAGCCAAGATCCGGGCACTGAAGCTTTCTTT.

CDR3 sequence: CASSLGLIVDQPQHF. The CDR3 DNA follows: TGTGCCAGCAGCTTGGGACTCATCGTCGATCAGCCCCAGCATTTT. This sequence joins TRBV5-6 and TRBJ1-5, with no clear D. CDR3 length equals 15 residues. The V gene lost 0 bases and the J gene lost 5 bases, with 12 bases spanning the gap. Germline V CDR1 and CDR2: SGHDT, YYEEEE.

The V call is TRBV4-1, the J call TRBJ1-1, with TRBD1 as a possible D gene (5 bases). Between the trimmed V and J ends, which lost 4 bases and 0 bases, there was a span of 15 bases. The CDR3 has 16 residues. Germline V CDR1 and CDR2: MGHRA, YSYEKL. The CDR3 region has the DNA TGCGCCAGCAGCCCCCCGACAGCCCTTATGAACACTGAAGCTTTCTTT. This encodes CASSPPTALMNTEAFF.

The V call is TRBV6-1, the J call TRBJ1-5; no firm D call. Germline V lookup: CDR1 MNHNS, CDR2 SASEGT. The CDR3 has 13 amino acids. The V gene lost 1 base and the J gene lost 8 bases, with 9 bases spanning the gap. CDR3 sequence reads: CASSEVMTEPQHF. The DNA of the CDR3 is TGTGCCAGCAGTGAAGTAATGACTGAGCCCCAGCATTTT.